The T cell receptor beta chain described here comes from a study of technical replicates of blood from a handful of donors. Only in-frame clones appear in the TCRdb table, and some are missing; sequencing was by immunoSEQ multiplex PCR. This table has approximately 16,000 clones, around 87% appearing once. The germline V gene has CDR1 MDHEN and CDR2 SYDVKM. The CDR3 has 14 amino acids. The trim removed 5 bases at V and 5 bases at J, leaving 6 bases unmatched. The sequencing input was PBMCs. This sequence was found in a human donor in good health. The chain is built from TRBV28 and TRBJ2-5; 9 bases map to TRBD2. The CDR3 here is CASSPGTSLETQYF. The CDR3 coding sequence is TGTGCCAGCAGTCCAGGGACTAGCCTGGAGACCCAGTACTTC.